Shown below are 26 T cell receptor beta chains from a single sample sequenced in a study of T-cell memory formation after mild COVID-19. TCRdb itself ran the 5' RACE reads through MiXCR, one entry per CDR3 protein. The repertoire includes roughly 130,000 distinct CDR3 sequences, approximately 6.3% of them detected once, and 2% to 2.5% sits in the top ten. Sequencing was carried out using PBMCs or a T cell subset sorted from them (not recorded which). These receptors came from an adult woman who had mild COVID-19 (a few samples of this study predate the infection). Cell type and time point are not known.

This clonotype was counted many times. The genes are TRBV5-6 and TRBJ2-6; 7 bases agree with TRBD1. Trimming removed 2 bases from V and 0 bases from J; junction bases left unmatched: 5. The CDR3 spans 17 residues. The germline V gene encodes CDR1 SGHDT and CDR2 YYEEEE. The chain's CDR3 is CASSFGTEVSGANVLTF. The CDR3 nucleotides read TGTGCCAGCAGCTTCGGGACAGAAGTCTCTGGGGCCAACGTCCTGACTTTC.

The V gene is TRBV5-1, the J gene TRBJ2-1; TRBD1 matches 9 bases. This CDR3 comprises 14 residues. Germline lookup yields CDR1 SGHRS and CDR2 YFSETQ. J gave up 7 bases and V 9 bases, and 11 bases lay outside the gene matches. This chain's CDR3 is CATQPLTGGNEQFF. Written as DNA, the CDR3 is TGCGCCACTCAGCCTTTGACAGGGGGGAATGAGCAGTTCTTC.

This clonotype was detected many times. V gene TRBV7-2 combines with J gene TRBJ2-2, with D maybe TRBD1 (5 bases). Germline V gene data show CDR1 as SGHTA and CDR2 as FQGNSA. This CDR3 has 13 residues. Trimming stripped 1 base from V and 9 bases from J, with 9 bases between. The CDR3 DNA sequence: TGTGCCAGCAGCTTAGGCAGGGCCAGGGAGCTGTTTTTT. This gives the protein CASSLGRARELFF.

In its sample, this clonotype was seen many times. The chain has TRBV9 and TRBJ1-2; the match to TRBD1 covers 10 bases. CDR3 size: 15 residues. Germline assignment: CDR1 SGDLS and CDR2 YYNGEE. V lost 3 bases to trimming and J lost 5 bases; unmatched junction nucleotides: 7. The CDR3 protein is CASSDRTGGTYGYTF. As DNA, the CDR3 is TGTGCCAGCAGCGACCGGACAGGGGGGACGTATGGCTACACCTTC.

This clonotype was recorded at least ten times. The chain carries TRBV12-3 or TRBV12-4 and TRBJ2-6; D is possibly TRBD2 (5 bases). V was cut by 7 bases and J by 3 bases, with 13 bases left in between. The CDR3 has 15 amino acids. CDR3 sequence (DNA): TGTGCCAGCAACCATCGGAGGTATGGGGCCAACGTCCTGACTTTC. This gives the protein CASNHRRYGANVLTF.

The V call is TRBV2, the J call TRBJ2-2; TRBD1 matches at 8 bases. This CDR3 has 14 amino acids. Unmatched junction bases numbered 5, after V lost 4 bases and J lost 7 bases. In germline, CDR1 is SNHLY, CDR2 FYNNEI. The CDR3 is CASSGQGSIGELFF. The CDR3 bases are TGTGCCAGCAGTGGACAGGGGTCGATCGGGGAGCTGTTTTTT.

The rearrangement links TRBV5-6 to TRBJ2-1; the match to TRBD1 covers 7 bases. Trimming took 4 bases from V and 6 from J; bases not matched to a gene: 13. In germline, CDR1 is SGHDT, CDR2 YYEEEE. This CDR3 has 16 residues. CDR3 coding DNA: TGTGCCAGCAGCCTATCGGGCAGGGGGAATTTCAATGAGCAGTTCTTC. Protein sequence: CASSLSGRGNFNEQFF.

The table lists this clonotype with many counts. The CDR3 reads CSVDGTGLSYGYTF. In DNA, the CDR3 is TGCAGCGTTGATGGGACAGGCCTTTCCTATGGCTACACCTTC. This chain uses TRBV29-1 with TRBJ1-2; 8 bases line up with TRBD1. This CDR3 is 14 amino acids long. V trimming: 3 bases; J trimming: 4 bases; junction bases outside the gene matches: 7. CDR1 and CDR2 from the germline V gene are SQVTM and ANQGSEA.

This clonotype has a count of ten or more. This chain links TRBV5-1 with TRBJ2-1; TRBD1 is a possible D gene (6 bases). The germline V gene encodes CDR1 SGHRS and CDR2 YFSETQ. CDR3 size: 13 residues. V shed 1 base and J shed 10 bases, with 12 bases lying between them. Written as DNA, the CDR3 is TGCGCCAGCAGCTTGTCCAGGGGTTACGAGCAGTTCTTC. Translation: CASSLSRGYEQFF. Filled out from reference TRBV5-1 and TRBJ2-1, the complete variable domain reads KAGVTQTPRYLIKTRGQQVTLSCSPISGHRSVSWYQQTPGQGLQFLFEYFSETQRNKGNFPGRFSGRQFSNSRSEMNVSTLELGDSALYLCASSLSRGYEQFFGPGTRLTVL.

The J gene is TRBJ1-2, the V gene TRBV6-5, with 8 bases matching TRBD1. J gave up 2 bases and V 6 bases, and 5 bases lay outside the gene matches. The CDR3 consists of 14 residues. Looked up from germline, CDR1 is MNHEY and CDR2 is SVGAGI. In DNA, the CDR3 is TGTGCCAGCAGCCGGACAGGGAGCAACTATGGCTACACCTTC. Its translation is CASSRTGSNYGYTF.

In its sample, this clonotype was seen many times. The CDR3 is CASSLAGPYNEQFF. The CDR3 bases are TGTGCCAGCAGCTTAGCGGGCCCTTACAATGAGCAGTTCTTC. V usage is TRBV7-8 and J usage is TRBJ2-1, with D hard to call. V was trimmed by 0 bases and J by 4 bases, leaving 7 bases between them. Germline values: CDR1 SGHVS, CDR2 FQNEAQ. This CDR3 has 14 residues.

This clonotype was counted between two and nine times. This chain joins TRBV29-1 and TRBJ2-5, with 8 nucleotides matching TRBD2. V was pared by 3 bases and J by 7 bases, with 10 bases of the junction left unmatched. Per the germline V gene, CDR1 is SQVTM and CDR2 is ANQGSEA. The length of the CDR3 is 14 residues. The CDR3 reads CSVDGRAGPGTQYF. CDR3 bases: TGCAGCGTTGACGGGAGGGCCGGACCCGGGACCCAGTACTTC. Complete variable domain (other parts from reference TRBV29-1 and TRBJ2-5): SAVISQKPSRDICQRGTSLTIQCQVDSQVTMMFWYRQQPGQSLTLIATANQGSEATYESGFVIDKFPISRPNLTFSTLTVSNMSPEDSSIYLCSVDGRAGPGTQYFGPGTRLLVL.

This clonotype was recorded a few times. This chain connects TRBV3-1 to TRBJ1-3; no firm D call. Germline CDR1 LGHDT, CDR2 YNNKEL (reference sequence). Trimming took 5 bases from V and 0 from J, leaving 8 bases between them. The CDR3 sequence is 14 residues long. The DNA for the CDR3 is TGTGCCAGCAGCGCGGGGTTCTCTGGAAACACCATATATTTT. It is translated as CASSAGFSGNTIYF. The entire variable domain, with the rest obtained from reference TRBV3-1 and TRBJ1-3, is as follows: DTAVSQTPKYLVTQMGNDKSIKCEQNLGHDTMYWYKQDSKKFLKIMFSYNNKELIINETVPNRFSPKSPDKAHLNLHINSLELGDSAVYFCASSAGFSGNTIYFGEGSWLTVV.

This clonotype turned up a few times. The J gene is TRBJ2-1, the V gene TRBV5-6; D is unclear. The CDR3 contains 13 residues. Germline V gene data show CDR1 as SGHDT and CDR2 as YYEEEE. Trimming stripped 0 bases from V and 5 bases from J, with 6 bases between. CDR3 sequence: CASSLGSNNEQFF. Written as DNA, the CDR3 is TGTGCCAGCAGCTTGGGGAGCAACAATGAGCAGTTCTTC.

This clonotype was recorded many times. The rearrangement uses TRBV5-1 and TRBJ1-1; tentatively, D is TRBD1 (6 bases). Deletions cut 4 bases from V and 0 bases from J, with 13 bases between. The CDR3 has 15 residues. Per the germline V gene, CDR1 is SGHRS and CDR2 is YFSETQ. CDR3: CASSVDSNMNTEAFF. In nucleotides, the CDR3 is TGCGCCAGCAGCGTGGACAGCAACATGAACACTGAAGCTTTCTTT. Full variable domain (missing parts from reference TRBV5-1 and TRBJ1-1): KAGVTQTPRYLIKTRGQQVTLSCSPISGHRSVSWYQQTPGQGLQFLFEYFSETQRNKGNFPGRFSGRQFSNSRSEMNVSTLELGDSALYLCASSVDSNMNTEAFFGQGTRLTVV.

This rearrangement joins TRBV7-3 to TRBJ2-1, with 10 bases that match TRBD2. The CDR3 covers 16 residues. Trimming cost V 2 bases and J 7 bases; bases outside gene matches: 8. The germline V gene has CDR1 SGHTA and CDR2 FQGTGA. In DNA form, the CDR3 reads TGTGCCAGCAGCTTACCAGCGGGAGGGGGTAAAAATGAGCAGTTCTTC. Encoded protein: CASSLPAGGGKNEQFF. The whole variable domain, filled in from reference TRBV7-3 and TRBJ2-1, reads GAGVSQTPSNKVTEKGKYVELRCDPISGHTALYWYRQSLGQGPEFLIYFQGTGAADDSGLPNDRFFAVRPEGSVSTLKIQRTERGDSAVYLCASSLPAGGGKNEQFFGPGTRLTVL.

This clonotype was observed at least ten times. The rearrangement links TRBV6-1 to TRBJ1-2, with no clear D. V was clipped by 7 bases and J by 7 bases, with 16 bases between them. The CDR3 is made up of 13 amino acids. The germline V gene encodes CDR1 MNHNS and CDR2 SASEGT. CDR3 sequence reads: CASKVIREAGYTF. Here the CDR3 DNA reads TGTGCCAGCAAAGTTATAAGAGAGGCTGGCTACACCTTC.

The rearrangement links TRBV5-1 to TRBJ2-1; 12 nucleotides align to TRBD2. Germline V gene data show CDR1 as SGHRS and CDR2 as YFSETQ. The CDR3 contains 15 residues. V was clipped by 8 bases and J by 7 bases; unmatched bases: 10. The CDR3 nucleotides are TGCGCCAGTCGGACTAGCGGGGCGAAAGGGAATGAGCAGTTCTTC. The encoded protein is CASRTSGAKGNEQFF.

This clonotype was detected ten times or more. The rearrangement joins TRBV5-1 to TRBJ2-2; 11 nucleotides match TRBD1. J was trimmed by 8 bases and V by 4 bases; bases with no gene match: 4. The CDR3 is 14 residues long. Germline assignment: CDR1 SGHRS and CDR2 YFSETQ. The CDR3: CASSHGQGAGELFF. DNA of the CDR3: TGCGCCAGCAGCCACGGACAGGGGGCTGGGGAGCTGTTTTTT.

This chain joins TRBV4-1 and TRBJ1-4; the match to TRBD1 covers 9 bases. Unmatched junction bases numbered 9, after V lost 1 base and J lost 9 bases. Germline-derived CDR1 and CDR2 are MGHRA and YSYEKL. The CDR3 is made up of 16 amino acids. The CDR3 here is CASSQVSRQGVQKLFF. CDR3 DNA sequence: TGCGCCAGCAGCCAAGTTTCGAGACAGGGGGTCCAAAAACTGTTTTTT.

The chain uses TRBV2 and TRBJ1-1, with D tentatively TRBD1 (6 bases). This CDR3 spans 15 amino acids. V was clipped by 6 bases and J by 2 bases, with 16 bases between them. The germline V gene encodes CDR1 SNHLY and CDR2 FYNNEI. CDR3 coding DNA: TGTGCCAGCAGATTGACACAGGGTCATAACACTGAAGCTTTCTTT. Its translation is CASRLTQGHNTEAFF.

The chain carries TRBV20-1 and TRBJ1-1; 9 bases fit TRBD1. CDR3 length equals 14 residues. The trim removed 5 bases at V and 5 bases at J, leaving 9 bases unmatched. Germline V CDR1 and CDR2: DFQATT, SNEGSKA (reference sequence). The chain's CDR3 is CSAPGQGILTEAFF. The CDR3 DNA reads TGCAGTGCTCCTGGACAGGGGATTTTGACTGAAGCTTTCTTT.

The CDR3 DNA sequence: TGTGCCAGCAGTGATAATAGCGGGAGGCGAACAGATACGCAGTATTTT. Its protein is CASSDNSGRRTDTQYF. The V gene is TRBV2, the J gene TRBJ2-3; 10 bases are shared with TRBD2. The length of the CDR3 is 16 residues. The trim removed 3 bases at V and 3 bases at J, leaving 6 bases unmatched. Germline-derived CDR1 and CDR2 are SNHLY and FYNNEI.

The genes are TRBV2 and TRBJ2-3; 9 nucleotides agree with TRBD2. This CDR3 spans 14 amino acids. Germline V CDR1 and CDR2: SNHLY, FYNNEI. Trimming cost V 8 bases and J 6 bases; bases outside gene matches: 9. The CDR3 coding sequence is TGTGCCAGCCAACCGAGACTAGCGGACGATACGCAGTATTTT. Translation gives CASQPRLADDTQYF.

This sequence joins TRBV7-9 and TRBJ2-5; maybe TRBD2 (5 bases). Trimming took 0 bases from V and 5 from J, leaving 10 bases between them. Per germline, CDR1 SEHNR and CDR2 FQNEAQ (reference sequence). This CDR3 is 14 amino acids long. CDR3 nucleotides: TGTGCCAGCAGCTTAGCCGGCGGGTTGGAGACCCAGTACTTC. Amino acids: CASSLAGGLETQYF.

The chain joins TRBV15 to TRBJ2-5, with 11 bases fitting TRBD2. The germline V gene encodes CDR1 LNHNV and CDR2 YYDKDF (reference sequence). This CDR3 is 17 amino acids long. Trimming cost V 3 bases and J 3 bases; bases outside gene matches: 9. CDR3 protein: CATSSSPTSGGKETQYF. DNA for the CDR3: TGTGCCACCAGCAGCTCTCCCACTAGCGGGGGTAAAGAGACCCAGTACTTC.